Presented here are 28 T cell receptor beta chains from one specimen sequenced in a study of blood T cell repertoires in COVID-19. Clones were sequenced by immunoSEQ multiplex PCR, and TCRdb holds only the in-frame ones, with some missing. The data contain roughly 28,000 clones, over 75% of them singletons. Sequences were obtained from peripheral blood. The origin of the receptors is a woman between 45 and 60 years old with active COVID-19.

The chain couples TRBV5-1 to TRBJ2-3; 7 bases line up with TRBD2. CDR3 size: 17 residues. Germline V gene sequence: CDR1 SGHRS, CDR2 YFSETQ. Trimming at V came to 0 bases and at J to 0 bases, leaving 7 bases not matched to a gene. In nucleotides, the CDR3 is TGCGCCAGCAGCTTGGCCGGGGCGGGAGTAAGCACAGATACGCAGTATTTT. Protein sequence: CASSLAGAGVSTDTQYF.

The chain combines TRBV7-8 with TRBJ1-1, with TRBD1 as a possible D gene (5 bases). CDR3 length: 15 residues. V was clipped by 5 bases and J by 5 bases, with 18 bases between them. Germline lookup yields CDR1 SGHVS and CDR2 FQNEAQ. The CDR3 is CASSPLIRAGTEAFF. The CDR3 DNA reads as TGTGCCAGCAGCCCACTGATCAGGGCGGGGACTGAAGCTTTCTTT.

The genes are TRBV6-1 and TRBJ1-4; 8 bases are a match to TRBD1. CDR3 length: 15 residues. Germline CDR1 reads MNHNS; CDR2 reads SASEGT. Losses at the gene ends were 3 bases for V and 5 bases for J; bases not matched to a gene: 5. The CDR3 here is CASSEAGTGNEKLFF. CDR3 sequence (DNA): TGTGCCAGCAGTGAGGCTGGGACAGGCAATGAAAAACTGTTTTTT.

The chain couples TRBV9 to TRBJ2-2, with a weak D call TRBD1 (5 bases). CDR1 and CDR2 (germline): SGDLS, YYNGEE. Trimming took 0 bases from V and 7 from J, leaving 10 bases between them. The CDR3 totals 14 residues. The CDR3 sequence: CASSVEGDGGELFF. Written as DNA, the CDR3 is TGTGCCAGCAGCGTAGAAGGGGATGGCGGGGAGCTGTTTTTT.

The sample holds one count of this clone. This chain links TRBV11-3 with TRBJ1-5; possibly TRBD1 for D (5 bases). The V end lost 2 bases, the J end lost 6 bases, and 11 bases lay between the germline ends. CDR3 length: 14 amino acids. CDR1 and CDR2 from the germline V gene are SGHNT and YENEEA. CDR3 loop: CASSLIERGQPQHF. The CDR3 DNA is TGTGCCAGCAGCTTAATAGAAAGGGGTCAGCCCCAGCATTTT. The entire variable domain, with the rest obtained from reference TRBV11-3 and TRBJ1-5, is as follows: EAGVVQSPRYKIIEKKQPVAFWCNPISGHNTLYWYLQNLGQGPELLIRYENEEAVDDSQLPKDRFSAERLKGVDSTLKIQPAELGDSAVYLCASSLIERGQPQHFGDGTRLSIL.

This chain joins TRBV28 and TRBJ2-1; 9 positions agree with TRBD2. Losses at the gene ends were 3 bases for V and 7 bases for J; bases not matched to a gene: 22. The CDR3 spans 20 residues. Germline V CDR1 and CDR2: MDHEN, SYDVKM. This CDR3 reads CASSFSGTAASGTMGNEQFF. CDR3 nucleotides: TGTGCCAGCAGTTTTAGCGGGACAGCGGCTAGCGGGACCATGGGAAATGAGCAGTTCTTC.

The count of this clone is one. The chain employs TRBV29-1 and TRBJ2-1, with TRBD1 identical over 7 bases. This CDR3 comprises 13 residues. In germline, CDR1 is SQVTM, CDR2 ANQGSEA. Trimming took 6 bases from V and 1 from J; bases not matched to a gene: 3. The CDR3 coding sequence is TGCAGCGTCTCAGGGGGATCCTACAATGAGCAGTTCTTC. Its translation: CSVSGGSYNEQFF.

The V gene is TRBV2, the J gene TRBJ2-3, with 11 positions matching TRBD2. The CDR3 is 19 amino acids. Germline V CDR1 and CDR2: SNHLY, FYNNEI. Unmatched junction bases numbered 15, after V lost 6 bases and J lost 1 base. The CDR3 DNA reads TGTGCCAGCAGAGGGCTAGCGGGAGGCCCGATTTGGGGCACAGATACGCAGTATTTT. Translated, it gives CASRGLAGGPIWGTDTQYF.

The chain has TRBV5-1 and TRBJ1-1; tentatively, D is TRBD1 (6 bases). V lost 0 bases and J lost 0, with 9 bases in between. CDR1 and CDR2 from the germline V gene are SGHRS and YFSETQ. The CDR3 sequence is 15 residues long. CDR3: CASSLGTALNTEAFF. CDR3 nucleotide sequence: TGCGCCAGCAGCTTGGGGACAGCATTGAACACTGAAGCTTTCTTT.

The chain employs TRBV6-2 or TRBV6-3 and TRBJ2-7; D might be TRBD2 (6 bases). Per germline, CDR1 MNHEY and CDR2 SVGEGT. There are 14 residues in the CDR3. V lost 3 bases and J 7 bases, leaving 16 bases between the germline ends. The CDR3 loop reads CASSYPGTSGEQYF. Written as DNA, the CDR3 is TGTGCCAGCAGTTATCCCGGGACTTCGGGGGAGCAGTACTTC.

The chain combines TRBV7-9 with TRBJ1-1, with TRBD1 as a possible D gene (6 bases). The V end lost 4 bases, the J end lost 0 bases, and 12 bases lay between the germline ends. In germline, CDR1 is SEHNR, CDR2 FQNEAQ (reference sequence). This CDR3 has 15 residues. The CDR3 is CASSSIGTLNTEAFF. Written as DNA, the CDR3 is TGTGCCAGCAGCTCAATCGGGACACTGAACACTGAAGCTTTCTTT.

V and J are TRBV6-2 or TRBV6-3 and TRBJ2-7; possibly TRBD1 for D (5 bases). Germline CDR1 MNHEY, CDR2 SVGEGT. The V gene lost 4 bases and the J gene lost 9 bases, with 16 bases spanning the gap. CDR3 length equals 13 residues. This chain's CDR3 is CASSSDQGQGQYF. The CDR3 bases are TGTGCCAGCAGTTCCGATCAGGGCCAGGGGCAGTACTTC.

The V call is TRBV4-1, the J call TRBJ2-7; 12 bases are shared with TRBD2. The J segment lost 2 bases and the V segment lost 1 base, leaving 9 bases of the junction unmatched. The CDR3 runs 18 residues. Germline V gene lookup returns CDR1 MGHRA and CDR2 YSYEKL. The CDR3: CASSQGMLAGGQPYEQYF. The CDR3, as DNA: TGCGCCAGCAGCCAAGGAATGCTAGCGGGAGGGCAACCCTACGAGCAGTACTTC.

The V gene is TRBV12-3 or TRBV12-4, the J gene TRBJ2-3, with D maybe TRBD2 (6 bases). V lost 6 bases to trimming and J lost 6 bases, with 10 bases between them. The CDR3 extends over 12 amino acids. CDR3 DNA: TGTGCCAGCAGACGCCGGGGGGATACGCAGTATTTT. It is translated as CASRRRGDTQYF.

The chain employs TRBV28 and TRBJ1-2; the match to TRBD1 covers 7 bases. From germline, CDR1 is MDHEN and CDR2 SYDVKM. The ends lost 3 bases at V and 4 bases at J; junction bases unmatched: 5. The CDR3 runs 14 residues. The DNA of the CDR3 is TGTGCCAGCAGTTTGACAGGGAGCAGCTATGGCTACACCTTC. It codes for CASSLTGSSYGYTF.

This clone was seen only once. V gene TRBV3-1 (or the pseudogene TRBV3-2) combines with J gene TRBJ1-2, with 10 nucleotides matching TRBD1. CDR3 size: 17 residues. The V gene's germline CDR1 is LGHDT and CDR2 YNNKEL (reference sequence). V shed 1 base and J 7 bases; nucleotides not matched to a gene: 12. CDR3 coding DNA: TGTGCCAGCAGCCAAGGGGGGGGACAGGGGCGTACGAGTGGCTACACCTTC. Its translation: CASSQGGGQGRTSGYTF.

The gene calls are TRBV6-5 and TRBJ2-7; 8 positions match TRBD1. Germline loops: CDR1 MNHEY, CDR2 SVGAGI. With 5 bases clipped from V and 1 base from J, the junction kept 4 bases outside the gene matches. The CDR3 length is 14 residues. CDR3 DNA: TGTGCCAGCAGTCTGGACAGGGTTTCCTACGAGCAGTACTTC. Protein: CASSLDRVSYEQYF.

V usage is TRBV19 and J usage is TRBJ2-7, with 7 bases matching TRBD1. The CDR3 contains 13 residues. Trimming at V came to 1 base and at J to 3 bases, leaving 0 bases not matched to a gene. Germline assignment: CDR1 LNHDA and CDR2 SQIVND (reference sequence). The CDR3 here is CASSIAGGYEQYF. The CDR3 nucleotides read TGTGCCAGTAGTATAGCAGGGGGCTACGAGCAGTACTTC.

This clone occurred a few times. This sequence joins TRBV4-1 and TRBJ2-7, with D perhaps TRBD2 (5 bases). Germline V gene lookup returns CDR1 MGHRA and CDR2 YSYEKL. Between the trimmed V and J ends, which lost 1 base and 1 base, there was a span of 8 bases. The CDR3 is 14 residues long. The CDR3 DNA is TGCGCCAGCAGCCAAGCCCCGGGGTCCTACGAGCAGTACTTC. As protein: CASSQAPGSYEQYF.

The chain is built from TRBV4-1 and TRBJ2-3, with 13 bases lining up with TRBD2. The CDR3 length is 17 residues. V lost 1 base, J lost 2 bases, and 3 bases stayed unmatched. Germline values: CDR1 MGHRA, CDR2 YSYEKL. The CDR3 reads CASSQVGLAGFTDTQYF. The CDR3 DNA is TGCGCCAGCAGCCAAGTGGGACTAGCGGGATTCACAGATACGCAGTATTTT.

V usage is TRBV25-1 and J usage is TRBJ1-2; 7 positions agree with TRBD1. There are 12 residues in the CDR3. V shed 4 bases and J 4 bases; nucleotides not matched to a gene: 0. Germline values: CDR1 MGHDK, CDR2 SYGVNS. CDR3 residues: CASSGTGYGYTF. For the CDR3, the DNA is TGTGCCAGCAGTGGGACAGGCTATGGCTACACCTTC.

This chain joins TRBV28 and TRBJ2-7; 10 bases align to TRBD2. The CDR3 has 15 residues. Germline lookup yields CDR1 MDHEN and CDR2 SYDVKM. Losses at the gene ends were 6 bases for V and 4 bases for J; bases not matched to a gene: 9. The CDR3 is CASSPPGLARYEQYF. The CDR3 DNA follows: TGTGCCAGCAGCCCGCCGGGACTAGCGAGATACGAGCAGTACTTC.

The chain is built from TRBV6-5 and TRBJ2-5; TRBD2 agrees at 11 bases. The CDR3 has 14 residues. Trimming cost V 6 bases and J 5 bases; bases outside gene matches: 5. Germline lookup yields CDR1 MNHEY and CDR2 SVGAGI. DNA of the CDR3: TGTGCCAGCAGCCTTAGCGGGAGGGAGGAGACCCAGTACTTC. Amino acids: CASSLSGREETQYF.

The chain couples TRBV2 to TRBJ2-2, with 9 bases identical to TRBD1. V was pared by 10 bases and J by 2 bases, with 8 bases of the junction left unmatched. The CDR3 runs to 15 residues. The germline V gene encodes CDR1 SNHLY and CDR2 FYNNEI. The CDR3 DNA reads TGTGCCACCACCACGGGACAGGGAAACACCGGGGAGCTGTTTTTT. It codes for CATTTGQGNTGELFF.

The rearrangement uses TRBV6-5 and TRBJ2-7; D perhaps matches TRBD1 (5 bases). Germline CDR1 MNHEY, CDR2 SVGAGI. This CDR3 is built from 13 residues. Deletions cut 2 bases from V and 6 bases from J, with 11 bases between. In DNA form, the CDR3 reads TGTGCCAGCAGTTACGGGAAGGGGCTCGAGCAGTACTTC. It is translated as CASSYGKGLEQYF.

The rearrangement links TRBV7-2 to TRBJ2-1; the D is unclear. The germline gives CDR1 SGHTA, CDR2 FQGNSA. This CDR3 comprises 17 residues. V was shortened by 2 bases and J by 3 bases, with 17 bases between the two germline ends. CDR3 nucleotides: TGTGCCAGCAGCTTACTCCTGCCTGAGGTTTACTACAATGAGCAGTTCTTC. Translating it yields CASSLLLPEVYYNEQFF.

The CDR3 bases are TGTGCCAGCAGCCAAGAACGGGGGTTGTATAATTCACCCCTCCACTTT. Its protein is CASSQERGLYNSPLHF. This chain connects TRBV4-2 to TRBJ1-6; possibly TRBD1 for D (5 bases). The CDR3 contains 16 residues. With 0 bases removed from V and 4 bases from J, the gap between germline ends came to 10 bases. From germline, CDR1 is LGHNA and CDR2 YNFKEQ.

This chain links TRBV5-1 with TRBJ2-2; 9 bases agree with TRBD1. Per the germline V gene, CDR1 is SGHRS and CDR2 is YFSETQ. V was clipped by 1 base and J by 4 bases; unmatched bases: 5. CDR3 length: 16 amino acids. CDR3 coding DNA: TGCGCCAGCAGCTTGTCGGGGACAGGGATCACCGGGGAGCTGTTTTTT. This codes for CASSLSGTGITGELFF.